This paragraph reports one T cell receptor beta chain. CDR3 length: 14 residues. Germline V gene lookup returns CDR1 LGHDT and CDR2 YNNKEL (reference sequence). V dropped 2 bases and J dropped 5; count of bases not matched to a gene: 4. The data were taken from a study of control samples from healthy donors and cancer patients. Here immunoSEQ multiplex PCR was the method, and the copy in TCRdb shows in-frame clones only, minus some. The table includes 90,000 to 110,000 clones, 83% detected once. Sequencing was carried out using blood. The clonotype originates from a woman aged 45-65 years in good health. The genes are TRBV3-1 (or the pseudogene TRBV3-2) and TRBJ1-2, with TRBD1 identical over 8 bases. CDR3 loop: CASSQYRGAYGYTF. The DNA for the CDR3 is TGTGCCAGCAGCCAATACAGGGGGGCGTATGGCTACACCTTC.